This T cell receptor (beta chain) was sequenced during a study of blood T cell repertoires in COVID-19. Study-wide background: The origin of the acute and convalescent COVID-19 samples was the United States, Italy and Spain.

Authors' analysis steps: Amplification of reference gene primers provided the estimated nucleated cell counts. The table came from immunoSEQ multiplex PCR; TCRdb's copy has only in-frame clones and leaves some out. V and J calls plus clone size are reproduced from that table; the DNA served to infer D and trimming. The sample holds almost 250,000 clones; around 88% are singletons and the top ten take roughly 4%. Cohort 3 recovery required two negative PCRs, clearance, or symptom resolution. Unmatched junction bases numbered 13, after V lost 10 bases and J lost 4 bases. Germline V CDR1 and CDR2: SNHLY, FYNNEI. This CDR3 is 14 amino acids long.

This TCR was recovered from a woman aged 25 to 39 who had recovered from COVID-19. Specimen: PBMCs or T cells enriched from blood (not recorded which). The chain joins TRBV2 to TRBJ2-7, with TRBD2 matching over 7 bases. CDR3 in DNA: TGTGCCACAAGCAGGGAGGGCCTCTCTTACGAGCAGTACTTC. The encoded protein is CATSREGLSYEQYF.